Sequencing of this TCR beta chain was carried out in a study of technical replicates of blood from four donors. Only one count was recorded for this clone. Repertoires were generated with immunoSEQ multiplex PCR, while TCRdb's copy carries only in-frame clones and drops some. Among 55,000 to 80,000 clones listed, approximately 96% were seen once. Germline CDR1 reads SQVTM; CDR2 reads ANQGSEA. CDR3 length: 14 residues. J was trimmed by 1 base and V by 4 bases; bases with no gene match: 4. The chain joins TRBV29-1 to TRBJ2-7, with TRBD1 identical over 10 bases. The sequenced sample consisted of T cells isolated from PBMCs. The TCR originated in a human donor in good health. CDR3 amino acids: CSVAGQGGSYEQYF. The CDR3, as DNA: TGCAGCGTTGCTGGACAGGGGGGGTCCTACGAGCAGTACTTC.